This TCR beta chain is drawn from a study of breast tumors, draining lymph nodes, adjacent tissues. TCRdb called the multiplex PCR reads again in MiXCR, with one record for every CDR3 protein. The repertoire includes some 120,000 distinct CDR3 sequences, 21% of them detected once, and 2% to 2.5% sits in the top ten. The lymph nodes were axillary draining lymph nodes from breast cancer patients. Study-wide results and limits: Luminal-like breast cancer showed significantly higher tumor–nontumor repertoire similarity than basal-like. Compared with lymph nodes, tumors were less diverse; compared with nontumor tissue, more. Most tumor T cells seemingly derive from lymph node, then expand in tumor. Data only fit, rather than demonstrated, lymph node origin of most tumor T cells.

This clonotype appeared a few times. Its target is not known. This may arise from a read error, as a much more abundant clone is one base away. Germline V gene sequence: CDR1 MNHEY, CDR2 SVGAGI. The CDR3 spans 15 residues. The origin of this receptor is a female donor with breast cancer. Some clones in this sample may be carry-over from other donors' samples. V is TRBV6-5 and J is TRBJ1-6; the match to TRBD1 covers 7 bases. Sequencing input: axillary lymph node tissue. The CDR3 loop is CATSRMGQYNSPLRF. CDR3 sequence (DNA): TGTGCCACCAGCAGGATGGGACAGTATAATTCACCCCTCCGCTTT.